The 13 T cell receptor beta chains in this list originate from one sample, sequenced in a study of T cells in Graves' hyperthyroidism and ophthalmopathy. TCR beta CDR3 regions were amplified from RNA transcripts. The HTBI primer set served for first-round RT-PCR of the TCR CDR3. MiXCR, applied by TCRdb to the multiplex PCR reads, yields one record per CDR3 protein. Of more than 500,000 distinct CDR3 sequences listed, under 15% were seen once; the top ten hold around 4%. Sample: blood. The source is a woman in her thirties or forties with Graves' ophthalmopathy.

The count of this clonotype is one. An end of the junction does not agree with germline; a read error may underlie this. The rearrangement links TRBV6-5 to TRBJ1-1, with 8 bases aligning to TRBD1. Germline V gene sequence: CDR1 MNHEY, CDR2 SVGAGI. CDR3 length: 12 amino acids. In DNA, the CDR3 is TGTGCCAGCAGTTGGACAGGGACTGAAGCTTCCTTT. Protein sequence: CASSWTGTEASF.

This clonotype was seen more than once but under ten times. The CDR3 DNA follows: TGTGCCAGCAGTCGGACTAGCAAGGTCGAGCAGTACTTC. Amino acids: CASSRTSKVEQYF. The chain couples TRBV3-1 to TRBJ2-7; TRBD2 aligns across 8 bases. This CDR3 has 13 residues. The V gene end was trimmed by 6 bases and the J gene end by 6 bases; junction bases not matched to a gene: 7. Germline V gene lookup returns CDR1 LGHDT and CDR2 YNNKEL (reference sequence).

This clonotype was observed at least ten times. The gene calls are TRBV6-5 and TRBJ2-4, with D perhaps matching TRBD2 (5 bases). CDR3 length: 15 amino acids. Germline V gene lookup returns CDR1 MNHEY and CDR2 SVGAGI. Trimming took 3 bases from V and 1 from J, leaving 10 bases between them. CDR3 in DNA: TGTGCCAGCAGTTATAGCTCGGGGGCCAAAAACATTCAGTACTTC. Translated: CASSYSSGAKNIQYF.

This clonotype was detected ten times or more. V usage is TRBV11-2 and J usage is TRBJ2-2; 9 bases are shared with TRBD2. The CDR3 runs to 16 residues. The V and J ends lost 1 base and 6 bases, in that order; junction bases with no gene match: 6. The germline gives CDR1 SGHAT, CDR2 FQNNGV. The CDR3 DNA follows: TGTGCCAGCAGCTTAGGAAGGCTAGCGGGATCCGGGGAGCTGTTTTTT. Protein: CASSLGRLAGSGELFF.

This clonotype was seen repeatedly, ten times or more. The CDR3 DNA reads as TGTGCCAGTAGTACACAGGACTTCCAAGAGACCCAGTACTTC. It translates to CASSTQDFQETQYF. The chain uses TRBV19 and TRBJ2-5, with D possibly being TRBD1 or TRBD2 (5 bases each). The ends were cut back, 4 bases at V and 1 base at J, with 10 bases in the middle. CDR1 is LNHDA and CDR2 is SQIVND in the germline V gene (reference sequence). The CDR3 is made up of 14 amino acids.

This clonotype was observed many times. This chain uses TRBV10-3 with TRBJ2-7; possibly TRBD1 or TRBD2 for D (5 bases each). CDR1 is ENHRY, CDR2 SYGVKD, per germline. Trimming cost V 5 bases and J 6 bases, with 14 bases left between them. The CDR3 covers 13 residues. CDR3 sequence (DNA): TGTGCCATCAGTCCTAACCAGGGACGCGAGCAGTACTTC. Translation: CAISPNQGREQYF.

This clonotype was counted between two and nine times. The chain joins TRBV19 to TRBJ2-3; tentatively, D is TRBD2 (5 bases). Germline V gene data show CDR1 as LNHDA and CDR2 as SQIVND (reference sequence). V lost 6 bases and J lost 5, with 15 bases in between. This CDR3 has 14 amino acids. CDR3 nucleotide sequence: TGTGCCAGTAGCTCCCGGGAACTAGTAGATACGCAGTATTTT. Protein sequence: CASSSRELVDTQYF. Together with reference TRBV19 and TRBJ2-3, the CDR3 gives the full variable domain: DGGITQSPKYLFRKEGQNVTLSCEQNLNHDAMYWYRQDPGQGLRLIYYSQIVNDFQKGDIAEGYSVSREKKESFPLTVTSAQKNPTAFYLCASSSRELVDTQYFGPGTRLTVL.

CDR3 sequence reads: CASRQGLSSYEQYF. In nucleotides, the CDR3 is TGTGCCAGCCGACAAGGCCTGAGCTCCTACGAGCAGTACTTC. The V gene is TRBV6-1, the J gene TRBJ2-7; D gene unclear. Germline CDR1 is MNHNS and CDR2 is SASEGT. This CDR3 has 14 residues. With 8 bases removed from V and 0 bases from J, the gap between germline ends came to 14 bases.

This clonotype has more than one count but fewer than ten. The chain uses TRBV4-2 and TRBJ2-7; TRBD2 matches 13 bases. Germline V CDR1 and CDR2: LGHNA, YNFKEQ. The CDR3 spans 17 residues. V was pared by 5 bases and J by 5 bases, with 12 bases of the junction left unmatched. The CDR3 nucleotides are TGTGCCAGCAGCAATACAAGACTAGCGGGAGGTCTGGACGAGCAGTACTTC. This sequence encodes CASSNTRLAGGLDEQYF.

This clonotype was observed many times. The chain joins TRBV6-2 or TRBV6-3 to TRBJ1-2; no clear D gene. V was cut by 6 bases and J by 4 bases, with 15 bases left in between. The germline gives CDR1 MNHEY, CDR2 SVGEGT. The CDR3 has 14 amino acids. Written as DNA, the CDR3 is TGTGCCAGCAGACCCGCCGGGAAGAGCTATGGCTACACCTTC. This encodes CASRPAGKSYGYTF.

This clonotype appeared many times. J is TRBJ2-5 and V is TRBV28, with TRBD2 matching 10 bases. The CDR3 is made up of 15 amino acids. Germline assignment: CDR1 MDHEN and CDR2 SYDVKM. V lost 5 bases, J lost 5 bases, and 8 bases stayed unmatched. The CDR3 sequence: CASSPWASGSETQYF. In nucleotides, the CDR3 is TGTGCCAGCAGTCCTTGGGCTAGCGGGAGTGAGACCCAGTACTTC.

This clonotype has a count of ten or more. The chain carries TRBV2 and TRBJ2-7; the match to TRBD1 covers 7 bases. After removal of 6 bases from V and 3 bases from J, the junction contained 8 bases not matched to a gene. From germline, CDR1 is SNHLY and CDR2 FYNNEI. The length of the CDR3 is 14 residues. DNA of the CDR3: TGTGCCAGCAGAGCCGGGACAGCAATCTACGAGCAGTACTTC. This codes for CASRAGTAIYEQYF.

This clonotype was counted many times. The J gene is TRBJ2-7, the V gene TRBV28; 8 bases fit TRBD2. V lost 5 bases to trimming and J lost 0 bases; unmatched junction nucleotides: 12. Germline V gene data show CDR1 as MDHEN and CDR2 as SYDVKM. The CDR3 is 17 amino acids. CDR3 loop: CASSRGVAGRLSYEQYF. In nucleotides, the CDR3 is TGTGCCAGCAGTCGAGGGGTAGCGGGACGGCTCTCCTACGAGCAGTACTTC.